A selection of T cell receptor beta chains follows, all from one sample in a study of cytomegalovirus exposure and HLA in healthy donors. Profiled with immunoSEQ multiplex PCR; TCRdb holds only in-frame clones, not every one. The sample gives more than 95,000 clones, around 96% of which show up once; 1.7% is in the top ten. Sample: PBMCs. Source of these receptors: a man aged 18 to 29 in good health and CMV-seronegative. Each CDR3 is given with its conserved first and last residue. Each record gives: CDR3 length, clone size, V gene, J gene, D gene, CDR3 protein. The D gene is left open where the match is weak. Not all rows give a size; the values are once, few, many and, for expanded clones, a class.

CDR3 length: 13; clone size: .; V gene: TRBV7-8; J gene: TRBJ1-1; D gene: .; CDR3 protein: CASSLWGGTEAFF
CDR3 length: 14; clone size: once; V gene: TRBV7-8; J gene: TRBJ1-2; D gene: .; CDR3 protein: CASSLVPRAYGYTF
CDR3 length: 18; clone size: .; V gene: TRBV2; J gene: TRBJ2-1; D gene: TRBD2; CDR3 protein: CASSEGISGIVTYNEQFF
CDR3 length: 14; clone size: .; V gene: TRBV6-6; J gene: TRBJ2-7; D gene: TRBD1; CDR3 protein: CASSPGQGAYEQYF
CDR3 length: 15; clone size: .; V gene: TRBV5-1; J gene: TRBJ2-7; D gene: TRBD2; CDR3 protein: CASSLEAGATYEQYF
CDR3 length: 16; clone size: .; V gene: TRBV5-5; J gene: TRBJ2-2; D gene: .; CDR3 protein: CASSFPTGPNTGELFF
CDR3 length: 12; clone size: .; V gene: TRBV5-6; J gene: TRBJ1-1; D gene: .; CDR3 protein: CASSPGSTEAFF
CDR3 length: 15; clone size: .; V gene: TRBV10-3; J gene: TRBJ1-5; D gene: .; CDR3 protein: CAISESGGYDQPQHF
CDR3 length: 15; clone size: once; V gene: TRBV5-1; J gene: TRBJ2-3; D gene: TRBD2; CDR3 protein: CASSFLAGGTDTQYF
CDR3 length: 14; clone size: few; V gene: TRBV9; J gene: TRBJ2-7; D gene: .; CDR3 protein: CASSVAGSGDEQYF
CDR3 length: 15; clone size: .; V gene: TRBV19; J gene: TRBJ1-5; D gene: .; CDR3 protein: CASSIDPHLNQPQHF
CDR3 length: 10; clone size: once; V gene: TRBV20-1; J gene: TRBJ2-5; D gene: .; CDR3 protein: CSAGGETQYF
CDR3 length: 13; clone size: .; V gene: TRBV18; J gene: TRBJ2-3; D gene: .; CDR3 protein: CASTTLHTDTQYF
CDR3 length: 15; clone size: .; V gene: TRBV5-1; J gene: TRBJ1-1; D gene: .; CDR3 protein: CASSPLGGGNTEAFF
CDR3 length: 15; clone size: .; V gene: TRBV5-4; J gene: TRBJ2-6; D gene: .; CDR3 protein: CASSQASSGANVLTF
CDR3 length: 18; clone size: .; V gene: TRBV7-8; J gene: TRBJ2-7; D gene: TRBD2; CDR3 protein: CASSLGYSGKGPSYEQYF
CDR3 length: 13; clone size: .; V gene: TRBV11-2; J gene: TRBJ1-4; D gene: .; CDR3 protein: CASSPEGNEKLFF
CDR3 length: 14; clone size: .; V gene: TRBV2; J gene: TRBJ2-7; D gene: TRBD1; CDR3 protein: CASNWDSATYEQYF
CDR3 length: 15; clone size: .; V gene: TRBV15; J gene: TRBJ1-5; D gene: .; CDR3 protein: CATSRDEGSHQPQHF
CDR3 length: 13; clone size: few; V gene: TRBV7-2; J gene: TRBJ1-2; D gene: .; CDR3 protein: CPPRGGDSYGYTF
CDR3 length: 15; clone size: .; V gene: TRBV6-1; J gene: TRBJ2-1; D gene: .; CDR3 protein: CASSSRDTTYNEQFF
CDR3 length: 15; clone size: .; V gene: TRBV11-3; J gene: TRBJ2-7; D gene: TRBD2; CDR3 protein: CASSLVSGGSYEQYF
CDR3 length: 15; clone size: .; V gene: TRBV7-8; J gene: TRBJ2-1; D gene: TRBD2; CDR3 protein: CASSPGTSGSREQFF
CDR3 length: 15; clone size: .; V gene: TRBV5-1; J gene: TRBJ2-5; D gene: .; CDR3 protein: CASSLVAANQETQYF
CDR3 length: 16; clone size: .; V gene: TRBV28; J gene: TRBJ1-4; D gene: .; CDR3 protein: CASTDNRVPTNEKLFF
CDR3 length: 16; clone size: .; V gene: TRBV7-9; J gene: TRBJ2-2; D gene: .; CDR3 protein: CASSQSPGSGTGELFF
CDR3 length: 16; clone size: .; V gene: TRBV7-3; J gene: TRBJ2-1; D gene: .; CDR3 protein: CASSLRGGATYNEQFF
CDR3 length: 16; clone size: .; V gene: TRBV28; J gene: TRBJ2-1; D gene: TRBD2; CDR3 protein: CASSNSLIAGGVEQFF
CDR3 length: 16; clone size: .; V gene: TRBV15; J gene: TRBJ2-1; D gene: TRBD1; CDR3 protein: CATSREGVRGSNEQFF
CDR3 length: 19; clone size: .; V gene: TRBV30; J gene: TRBJ2-7; D gene: TRBD2; CDR3 protein: CAWSVLGLAGSISSYEQYF
CDR3 length: 17; clone size: once; V gene: TRBV7-2; J gene: TRBJ1-5; D gene: TRBD1; CDR3 protein: CASSLGKGTGFNQPQHF
CDR3 length: 15; clone size: .; V gene: TRBV11-2; J gene: TRBJ2-1; D gene: TRBD2; CDR3 protein: CASSLETSGLNEQFF
CDR3 length: 15; clone size: .; V gene: TRBV4-1; J gene: TRBJ2-3; D gene: TRBD1; CDR3 protein: CASSQETGGTDTQYF
CDR3 length: 13; clone size: .; V gene: TRBV27; J gene: TRBJ2-7; D gene: .; CDR3 protein: CASRKGLSYEQYF
CDR3 length: 12; clone size: .; V gene: TRBV7-3; J gene: TRBJ2-1; D gene: .; CDR3 protein: CASSLVGDEQFF
CDR3 length: 13; clone size: .; V gene: TRBV7-9; J gene: TRBJ1-2; D gene: TRBD1; CDR3 protein: CASSRGQDYGYTF
CDR3 length: 15; clone size: few; V gene: TRBV4-3; J gene: TRBJ1-2; D gene: .; CDR3 protein: CASSQRESRAGGYTF
CDR3 length: 16; clone size: .; V gene: TRBV7-9; J gene: TRBJ2-2; D gene: TRBD2; CDR3 protein: CASSSWTSDHTGELFF
CDR3 length: 14; clone size: .; V gene: TRBV6-5; J gene: TRBJ1-4; D gene: .; CDR3 protein: CASSYSTGFLELFF
CDR3 length: 17; clone size: .; V gene: TRBV4-1; J gene: TRBJ2-7; D gene: .; CDR3 protein: CASSQDRYGGPYYEQYF
CDR3 length: 16; clone size: .; V gene: TRBV7-7; J gene: TRBJ2-1; D gene: .; CDR3 protein: CASSLGEVSSYNEQFF
CDR3 length: 14; clone size: .; V gene: TRBV29-1; J gene: TRBJ2-1; D gene: .; CDR3 protein: CSVDPGQSNNEQFF
CDR3 length: 17; clone size: .; V gene: TRBV19; J gene: TRBJ1-2; D gene: .; CDR3 protein: CASSTSSDGGQEGGYTF
CDR3 length: 17; clone size: .; V gene: TRBV7-3; J gene: TRBJ2-2; D gene: TRBD2; CDR3 protein: CASSSPPGLAGGGELFF
CDR3 length: 14; clone size: .; V gene: TRBV6-5; J gene: TRBJ2-1; D gene: .; CDR3 protein: CASSYSTGNNEQFF
CDR3 length: 20; clone size: .; V gene: TRBV6-1; J gene: TRBJ2-5; D gene: TRBD2; CDR3 protein: CASSALVVGGLAGELETQYF
CDR3 length: 11; clone size: .; V gene: TRBV28; J gene: TRBJ2-1; D gene: .; CDR3 protein: CASSFGRRLFF
CDR3 length: 17; clone size: .; V gene: TRBV9; J gene: TRBJ1-2; D gene: .; CDR3 protein: CASSVGPDSKRNYGYTF
CDR3 length: 14; clone size: .; V gene: TRBV30; J gene: TRBJ2-7; D gene: TRBD2; CDR3 protein: CAWAPGTSGGEQYF
CDR3 length: 13; clone size: .; V gene: TRBV5-1; J gene: TRBJ2-7; D gene: .; CDR3 protein: CASRTGDTYEQYF
CDR3 length: 15; clone size: .; V gene: TRBV7-9; J gene: TRBJ2-1; D gene: .; CDR3 protein: CASSSGARGYNEQFF
CDR3 length: 13; clone size: .; V gene: TRBV28; J gene: TRBJ2-7; D gene: .; CDR3 protein: CASSPHDRLEQYF
CDR3 length: 12; clone size: .; V gene: TRBV30; J gene: TRBJ2-1; D gene: TRBD2; CDR3 protein: CAWVLTSGSQFF
CDR3 length: 16; clone size: .; V gene: TRBV7-9; J gene: TRBJ2-7; D gene: TRBD1; CDR3 protein: CATTDRDPSPSYEQYF
CDR3 length: 16; clone size: .; V gene: TRBV7-9; J gene: TRBJ2-7; D gene: TRBD1; CDR3 protein: CASSLGFGTEKYEQYF